A single sample gave rise to the 5 T cell receptor beta chains below, sequenced in a study of T cells in Graves' hyperthyroidism and ophthalmopathy. Template material for amplifying TCR beta CDR3 regions consisted of RNA transcripts. First-round RT-PCR of the TCR CDR3 relied on the HTBI primer set. TCRdb called the multiplex PCR reads again in MiXCR, with one record for every CDR3 protein. The profile covers hundreds of thousands of distinct CDR3 sequences, with 16% appearing a single time and around 30% taken by the ten largest. Sequencing input: blood. The receptors shown here come from a woman aged 18-30 years with Graves' ophthalmopathy.

The chain combines TRBV6-1 with TRBJ1-5, with D tentatively TRBD1 (5 bases). Germline V gives CDR1 MNHNS, CDR2 SASEGT. The CDR3 length is 13 residues. The V end was cut by 10 bases, the J end by 2 bases, with 12 bases between. CDR3 coding DNA: TGTGCCACCCGGGGGGGAGGCAATCAGCCCCAGCATTTT. It is translated as CATRGGGNQPQHF.

This clonotype was observed many times. The chain links TRBV10-2 to TRBJ2-7, with D perhaps TRBD2 (6 bases). V was pared by 8 bases and J by 2 bases, with 16 bases between. The CDR3 contains 14 residues. From germline, CDR1 is WSHSY and CDR2 SAAADI. The CDR3 nucleotides read TGCGCCAGCTCGACTAGAGAAGGGACCTACGAGCAGTACTTC. Translating gives CASSTREGTYEQYF.

This clonotype appeared many times. The V call is TRBV12-3 or TRBV12-4, the J call TRBJ1-2, with 10 bases identical to TRBD1. J was trimmed by 8 bases and V by 5 bases; bases with no gene match: 11. The CDR3 runs 15 residues. The CDR3: CASSPPGQGYIGYTF. The CDR3 DNA follows: TGTGCCAGCAGTCCACCGGGACAGGGGTATATCGGCTACACCTTC.

This clonotype has at least ten counts. The rearrangement joins TRBV7-8 to TRBJ2-7, with D perhaps matching TRBD1 or TRBD2 (5 bases each). Germline V gene lookup returns CDR1 SGHVS and CDR2 FQNEAQ. Trimming stripped 1 base from V and 1 base from J, with 14 bases between. This CDR3 contains 16 residues. In nucleotides, the CDR3 is TGTGCCAGCAGCTTAGGAGGGGCGTTGGGATCCTACGAGCAGTACTTC. The encoded protein is CASSLGGALGSYEQYF.

This chain joins TRBV18 and TRBJ2-2; 10 positions agree with TRBD2. Germline V gene lookup returns CDR1 KGHSH and CDR2 LQKENI. V shed 6 bases and J 1 base; nucleotides not matched to a gene: 8. CDR3 length: 17 amino acids. The CDR3 sequence: CASSPRTSGGNTGELFF. The CDR3 nucleotides are TGTGCCAGCTCCCCGCGGACTAGCGGAGGGAACACCGGGGAGCTGTTTTTT.